This T cell receptor beta chain comes out of a study of shared clonotypes between healthy human individuals. About the research overall: Donors had three CD4 naive, three CD4 memory, two CD8 naive and one CD8 memory plate apiece. Overall study results and limits: Non-shared clonotypes had lower generation probabilities than those shared by all four donors. Around 5% of naive CD4 clonotypes were shared across a few donors.

A word on this clone: What it binds is not known.

CD45RO-negative, CCR7-selected cells formed the naive CD8 fraction, which excluded terminally differentiated effector memory CD45RA+ cells. Donors, healthy HIV-negative adults, lacked recent acute infections or vaccinations. CDR3 length: 14 residues. The germline V gene has CDR1 MNHEY and CDR2 SMNVEV (reference sequence). Trimming shortened V by 3 bases and J by 8 bases, and 14 bases separated the two germline ends. TCRdb's copy holds only in-frame clones and misses some; the assay was immunoSEQ multiplex PCR. The sample consists of approximately 840,000 clones, about 96% of them appearing once. The rearrangement links TRBV27 to TRBJ1-5; D remains ambiguous. The sample taken for sequencing was naive CD8+ T cells sorted from blood. This TCR came from a man aged 25-45 years in good health. The CDR3 region has the DNA TGTGCCAGCAGTTTCGCTGCTATAGCTGAGCCCCAGCATTTT. Residues: CASSFAAIAEPQHF.